This record concerns one T cell receptor beta chain sequence. The sample belongs to a study of blood T cell repertoires in COVID-19. Study-level background: Spain, Italy and the United States supplied samples that represented acute and convalescent COVID-19. Sources were T cells, B-cell-depleted T cells, or PBMCs; the material itself was cDNA or gDNA.

Methods used by the authors: Using reference gene primer amplification, nucleated cell counts were estimated. Sequencing was performed with immunoSEQ multiplex PCR; in TCRdb, only in-frame clones are kept and a portion is missing. That table is the source of V, J and clone size, and D and trimming were worked out from the DNA. Of 98,000 or so clones listed, approximately 88% are singletons. The sequenced material came from peripheral blood. This clonotype was obtained from a human donor in a cohort sampled during active COVID-19.

The CDR3 bases are TGTGCCAGCAGTTCAGACAGAAACACTGAAGCTTTCTTT. It encodes CASSSDRNTEAFF. The rearrangement links TRBV2 to TRBJ1-1; a weak D match, TRBD1 (5 bases). The CDR3 has 13 amino acids. Trimming pared 5 bases from V and 2 bases from J, leaving 9 bases between. Germline loops: CDR1 SNHLY, CDR2 FYNNEI.